Listed here are 9 T cell receptor beta chains from one sample, sequenced in a study of OX40 agonist ivuxolimab in advanced cancers. Profiled with immunoSEQ multiplex PCR; TCRdb holds only in-frame clones, not every one. The data show about 72,000 clones, roughly nine tenths seen once. The sequences come from CD4+ or CD8+ T cells sorted from blood, collected in a trial of the OX40 agonist ivuxolimab. Receptors were obtained from an adult with an advanced solid tumor such as melanoma, head and neck, liver or kidney cancer.

The genes are TRBV5-1 and TRBJ2-5; 8 nucleotides agree with TRBD1. There are 16 residues in the CDR3. The trim removed 0 bases at V and 3 bases at J, leaving 7 bases unmatched. The germline V gene has CDR1 SGHRS and CDR2 YFSETQ. CDR3 sequence: CASSLGRAGGEETQYF. CDR3 DNA sequence: TGCGCCAGCAGCTTGGGTCGGGCAGGGGGCGAAGAGACCCAGTACTTC.

This clone was counted once. The chain combines TRBV6-6 with TRBJ1-2, with D unclear. CDR3 length: 14 residues. V lost 6 bases and J 2 bases, leaving 13 bases between the germline ends. Germline values: CDR1 MNHNY, CDR2 SVGAGI (reference sequence). In nucleotides, the CDR3 is TGTGCCAGCAGCCCAGCCGGGCGGAACTATGGCTACACCTTC. This codes for CASSPAGRNYGYTF.

The gene calls are TRBV18 and TRBJ2-3; TRBD1 matches at 8 bases. The CDR3 covers 16 residues. CDR1 and CDR2 from the germline V gene are KGHSH and LQKENI. Losses at the gene ends were 2 bases for V and 2 bases for J; bases not matched to a gene: 6. CDR3 sequence: CASSPATGVHTDTQYF. The CDR3 DNA follows: TGTGCCAGCTCACCAGCGACAGGGGTCCACACAGATACGCAGTATTTT.

The chain is built from TRBV29-1 and TRBJ1-2, with 10 bases matching TRBD1. V shed 4 bases, J shed 8 bases, and the junction held 10 bases outside the gene matches. This CDR3 spans 14 amino acids. CDR1 and CDR2 from the germline V gene are SQVTM and ANQGSEA. In DNA, the CDR3 is TGCAGCGTTGGGGACTTCCCGACAGGGGGCGGCTACACCTTC. It is translated as CSVGDFPTGGGYTF.

This clone turned up a few times. The gene calls are TRBV7-8 and TRBJ2-7; 14 bases are shared with TRBD2. The trim removed 4 bases at V and 11 bases at J, leaving 4 bases unmatched. CDR3 length: 13 residues. Per the germline V gene, CDR1 is SGHVS and CDR2 is FQNEAQ. The CDR3 DNA follows: TGTGCCAGCAGCTCGGGACTAGCGGGAGTGGAGTACTTC. It yields the protein CASSSGLAGVEYF.

The chain uses TRBV14 and TRBJ1-1, with D unresolved. Trimming removed 3 bases at V and 2 bases at J, with 16 bases between. Germline-derived CDR1 and CDR2 are SGHDN and FVKESK. CDR3 size: 16 residues. This CDR3 reads CASSQHSGKVNTEAFF. The CDR3 DNA sequence: TGTGCCAGCAGCCAGCACAGCGGAAAGGTTAACACTGAAGCTTTCTTT.

As to this clone: The sample holds other DNA sequences that translate to the same CDR3. The chain employs TRBV29-1 and TRBJ1-2, with D possibly matching TRBD1 (5 bases). The CDR3 runs to 10 residues. The germline CDR1 and CDR2 sequences are SQVTM and ANQGSEA. With 6 bases removed from V and 4 bases from J, the gap between germline ends came to 6 bases. CDR3 amino acids: CSVDSYGYTF. In DNA form, the CDR3 reads TGCAGCGTCGACAGCTATGGCTACACCTTC.

The chain carries TRBV11-2 and TRBJ2-6; D is perhaps TRBD2 (6 bases). Trimming removed 8 bases at V and 2 bases at J, with 16 bases between. The CDR3 totals 16 residues. Germline CDR1 and CDR2: SGHAT and FQNNGV. In nucleotides, the CDR3 is TGTGCCAGCGGGCCTCGGGGGAAGGCTGGGGCCAACGTCCTGACTTTC. It translates to CASGPRGKAGANVLTF. Using reference TRBV11-2 and TRBJ2-6 for the parts outside the CDR3, the full variable domain is EAGVAQSPRYKIIEKRQSVAFWCNPISGHATLYWYQQILGQGPKLLIQFQNNGVVDDSQLPKDRFSAERLKGVDSTLKIQPAKLEDSAVYLCASGPRGKAGANVLTFGAGSRLTVL.

The gene calls are TRBV21-1 and TRBJ2-2; TRBD1, the table's D call, was not compared with the DNA. TRBV21-1 is a recognized pseudogene. This CDR3 has 15 amino acids. In DNA, the CDR3 is TGTGCCAGCAGCAAGACAGGAGCTTACACCGGGGAGCTGTTTTTT. Its protein is CASSKTGAYTGELFF.